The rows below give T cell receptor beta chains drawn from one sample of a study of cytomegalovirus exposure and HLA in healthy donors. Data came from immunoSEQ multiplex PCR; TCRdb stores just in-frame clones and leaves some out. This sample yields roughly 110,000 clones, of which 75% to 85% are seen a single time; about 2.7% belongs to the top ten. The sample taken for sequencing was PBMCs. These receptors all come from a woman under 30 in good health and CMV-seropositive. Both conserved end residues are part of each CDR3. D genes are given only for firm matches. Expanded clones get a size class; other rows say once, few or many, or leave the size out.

CDR3 protein: CASSPRVGLAGLETQYF
CDR3 DNA: TGTGCCAGCAGCCCACGGGTGGGACTAGCGGGATTAGAGACCCAGTACTTC
D gene: TRBD2
V gene: TRBV7-6
J gene: TRBJ2-5
clone size: few

CDR3 protein: CATRGGAATGELFF
CDR3 DNA: TGTGCCACCCGGGGGGGGGCGGCCACCGGGGAGCTGTTTTTT
D gene: TRBD2
V gene: TRBV7-9
J gene: TRBJ2-2
clone size: once

CDR3 protein: CASSLDSLLPTTGMRLSREAFF
CDR3 DNA: TGTGCCAGCAGCTTGGACAGTTTGTTACCAACCACAGGGATGCGTCTATCGCGTGAAGCTTTCTTT
D gene: -
V gene: TRBV13
J gene: TRBJ1-1
clone size: -

CDR3 protein: CASSESGNEQFF
CDR3 DNA: TGCGCCAGCAGTGAATCGGGGAATGAGCAGTTCTTC
D gene: -
V gene: TRBV10-1
J gene: TRBJ2-1
clone size: -

CDR3 protein: CASSPLRGNYGYTF
CDR3 DNA: TGCGCCAGCAGCCCCCTCAGGGGTAACTATGGCTACACCTTC
D gene: -
V gene: TRBV4-1
J gene: TRBJ1-2
clone size: -

CDR3 protein: CASSSPGDGYTF
CDR3 DNA: TGTGCCAGCAGTTCCCCGGGGGATGGCTACACCTTC
D gene: -
V gene: TRBV27
J gene: TRBJ1-2
clone size: -

CDR3 protein: CASSPGTSDEQFF
CDR3 DNA: TGCGCCAGCAGCCCGGGGACTAGTGATGAGCAGTTCTTC
D gene: TRBD2
V gene: TRBV5-1
J gene: TRBJ2-1
clone size: -

CDR3 protein: CASSLGLDLKQPQHF
CDR3 DNA: TGTGCCAGCAGCTTGGGGCTCGACTTAAAGCAGCCCCAGCATTTT
D gene: -
V gene: TRBV5-5
J gene: TRBJ1-5
clone size: -

CDR3 protein: CASSDFSGAEYTQYF
CDR3 DNA: TGTGCCAGCAGTGATTTTAGCGGGGCTGAATATACGCAGTATTTT
D gene: TRBD2
V gene: TRBV6-1
J gene: TRBJ2-3
clone size: -

CDR3 protein: CASSFRQGALSGNTIYF
CDR3 DNA: TGTGCCAGCAGCTTCCGACAGGGGGCCCTTTCTGGAAACACCATATATTTT
D gene: TRBD1
V gene: TRBV13
J gene: TRBJ1-3
clone size: -

CDR3 protein: CASSFLRRANVLTF
CDR3 DNA: TGTGCCAGCAGCTTCCTCCGTAGGGCCAACGTCCTGACTTTC
D gene: -
V gene: TRBV5-6
J gene: TRBJ2-6
clone size: -

CDR3 protein: CASSIDGQHMNTEAFF
CDR3 DNA: TGTGCCAGTAGTATAGATGGGCAGCACATGAACACTGAAGCTTTCTTT
D gene: -
V gene: TRBV19
J gene: TRBJ1-1
clone size: -

CDR3 protein: CAWQWGHIGEKLFF
CDR3 DNA: TGTGCCTGGCAATGGGGCCACATTGGGGAAAAACTGTTTTTT
D gene: -
V gene: TRBV30
J gene: TRBJ1-4
clone size: -

CDR3 protein: CASGTTLTEAFF
CDR3 DNA: TGTGCTAGTGGAACTACCCTAACTGAAGCTTTCTTT
D gene: -
V gene: TRBV12-5
J gene: TRBJ1-1
clone size: -

CDR3 protein: CASSPGGAGANVLTF
CDR3 DNA: TGTGCCAGCTCACCTGGAGGGGCTGGGGCCAACGTCCTGACTTTC
D gene: -
V gene: TRBV18
J gene: TRBJ2-6
clone size: -

CDR3 protein: CASSFDRGTQETQYF
CDR3 DNA: TGCGCCAGCAGCTTTGACAGGGGGACTCAAGAGACCCAGTACTTC
D gene: TRBD1
V gene: TRBV5-1
J gene: TRBJ2-5
clone size: -

CDR3 protein: CASSWGLGSYEQYF
CDR3 DNA: TGTGCCAGCAGCTGGGGACTAGGCTCCTACGAGCAGTACTTC
D gene: TRBD2
V gene: TRBV7-6
J gene: TRBJ2-7
clone size: few

CDR3 protein: CASSEGAFPYEQYF
CDR3 DNA: TGTGCCAGCAGCGAGGGCGCATTCCCCTACGAGCAGTACTTC
D gene: -
V gene: TRBV28
J gene: TRBJ2-7
clone size: -

CDR3 protein: CASSESGNQPQHF
CDR3 DNA: TGTGCCAGCAGTGAATCGGGAAATCAGCCCCAGCATTTT
D gene: -
V gene: TRBV6-1
J gene: TRBJ1-5
clone size: -

CDR3 protein: CAWSVPRGRTASFSNQPQHF
CDR3 DNA: TGTGCCTGGAGTGTACCCCGGGGACGGACAGCGAGTTTTAGCAATCAGCCCCAGCATTTT
D gene: -
V gene: TRBV30
J gene: TRBJ1-5
clone size: -

CDR3 protein: CASSFLSGRANNEQFF
CDR3 DNA: TGTGCCAGCAGTTTCCTTAGCGGGAGGGCCAACAATGAGCAGTTCTTC
D gene: TRBD2
V gene: TRBV28
J gene: TRBJ2-1
clone size: many

CDR3 protein: CASSIDGRSADTQYF
CDR3 DNA: TGTGCCAGCAGCATCGACGGGAGAAGCGCAGATACGCAGTATTTT
D gene: -
V gene: TRBV9
J gene: TRBJ2-3
clone size: -

CDR3 protein: CASSAYSGEEKLFF
CDR3 DNA: TGTGCCAGCAGCGCCTACAGCGGAGAAGAAAAACTGTTTTTT
D gene: -
V gene: TRBV11-2
J gene: TRBJ1-4
clone size: -

CDR3 protein: CASSEFTQAGATEAFF
CDR3 DNA: TGCGCCAGCAGTGAGTTTACACAGGCTGGGGCCACTGAAGCTTTCTTT
D gene: -
V gene: TRBV10-1
J gene: TRBJ1-1
clone size: -

CDR3 protein: CASSLAGRLNTEAFF
CDR3 DNA: TGTGCCAGCAGCTTGGCCGGCAGGTTGAACACTGAAGCTTTCTTT
D gene: -
V gene: TRBV5-8
J gene: TRBJ1-1
clone size: -

CDR3 protein: CASSLAGTGGRDGYTF
CDR3 DNA: TGTGCCAGCAGCTTAGCGGGGACAGGGGGACGAGATGGCTACACCTTC
D gene: TRBD1
V gene: TRBV7-9
J gene: TRBJ1-2
clone size: -

CDR3 protein: CASSQGWDFNEKLFF
CDR3 DNA: TGTGCCAGCAGCCAAGGCTGGGACTTTAATGAAAAACTGTTTTTT
D gene: -
V gene: TRBV14
J gene: TRBJ1-4
clone size: -

CDR3 protein: CASSFYRGRLYEQYF
CDR3 DNA: TGTGCCAGCAGCTTTTACAGGGGGCGATTGTACGAGCAGTACTTC
D gene: TRBD1
V gene: TRBV5-6
J gene: TRBJ2-7
clone size: few

CDR3 protein: CASSPPAREAFF
CDR3 DNA: TGTGCCAGCTCACCACCGGCGAGGGAAGCTTTCTTT
D gene: -
V gene: TRBV18
J gene: TRBJ1-1
clone size: -

CDR3 protein: CALGGVGESETQYF
CDR3 DNA: TGTGCCCTCGGGGGAGTAGGGGAATCAGAGACCCAGTACTTC
D gene: -
V gene: TRBV6-1
J gene: TRBJ2-5
clone size: -

CDR3 protein: CASSITWPGLGIETQYF
CDR3 DNA: TGTGCCAGTAGTATAACTTGGCCGGGACTCGGAATCGAGACCCAGTACTTC
D gene: -
V gene: TRBV19
J gene: TRBJ2-5
clone size: -

CDR3 protein: CASSLAQGPETQYF
CDR3 DNA: TGTGCCAGCAGCTTAGCACAGGGGCCGGAGACCCAGTACTTC
D gene: TRBD1
V gene: TRBV7-9
J gene: TRBJ2-5
clone size: -

CDR3 protein: CASSESRQRTTNEKLFF
CDR3 DNA: TGTGCCAGCAGTGAATCGAGACAGCGCACAACTAATGAAAAATTGTTTTTT
D gene: -
V gene: TRBV25-1
J gene: TRBJ1-4
clone size: -

CDR3 protein: CASRDGQGGYEQYF
CDR3 DNA: TGTGCTAGTCGGGATGGACAGGGGGGCTACGAGCAGTACTTC
D gene: TRBD1
V gene: TRBV12-5
J gene: TRBJ2-7
clone size: -

CDR3 protein: CASSPGLAGGVDTQYF
CDR3 DNA: TGTGCCAGCAGCCCGGGACTAGCGGGAGGGGTAGATACGCAGTATTTT
D gene: TRBD2
V gene: TRBV11-3
J gene: TRBJ2-3
clone size: -

CDR3 protein: CASSAPDRGLFLAKNIQYF
CDR3 DNA: TGTGCCAGCAGTGCCCCGGACAGGGGGCTCTTCTTAGCCAAAAACATTCAGTACTTC
D gene: TRBD1
V gene: TRBV6-1
J gene: TRBJ2-4
clone size: -

CDR3 protein: CASSLTGTSGTDTQYF
CDR3 DNA: TGTGCCAGCTCACTCACCGGGACTAGCGGCACAGATACGCAGTATTTT
D gene: TRBD2
V gene: TRBV18
J gene: TRBJ2-3
clone size: -

CDR3 protein: CASTPGGPGELFF
CDR3 DNA: TGCGCCAGCACTCCAGGGGGACCCGGGGAGCTGTTTTTT
D gene: TRBD1
V gene: TRBV5-1
J gene: TRBJ2-2
clone size: -

CDR3 protein: CASSHQPQGQATYEQYF
CDR3 DNA: TGTGCCAGCAGCCACCAGCCGCAGGGACAGGCCACCTACGAGCAGTACTTC
D gene: TRBD1
V gene: TRBV4-2
J gene: TRBJ2-7
clone size: -

CDR3 protein: CSVGGLAGTANTGELFF
CDR3 DNA: TGCAGCGTCGGCGGTCTAGCGGGAACAGCGAACACCGGGGAGCTGTTTTTT
D gene: TRBD2
V gene: TRBV29-1
J gene: TRBJ2-2
clone size: -

CDR3 protein: CASRSRVAEQYF
CDR3 DNA: TGTGCCAGCAGGTCTCGGGTTGCCGAGCAGTACTTC
D gene: -
V gene: TRBV11-2
J gene: TRBJ2-7
clone size: -

CDR3 protein: CASSKRQGMNTEAFF
CDR3 DNA: TGTGCCAGCAGCAAACGACAGGGAATGAACACTGAAGCTTTCTTT
D gene: TRBD1
V gene: TRBV9
J gene: TRBJ1-1
clone size: few

CDR3 protein: CASSPLGPNTEAFF
CDR3 DNA: TGTGCCAGCAGCCCCCTTGGCCCGAACACTGAAGCTTTCTTT
D gene: -
V gene: TRBV6-1
J gene: TRBJ1-1
clone size: -

CDR3 protein: CASSPLGLAGSYEQYF
CDR3 DNA: TGCGCCAGCAGCCCCCTAGGGCTAGCGGGAAGCTACGAGCAGTACTTC
D gene: TRBD2
V gene: TRBV4-1
J gene: TRBJ2-7
clone size: once

CDR3 protein: CASSIDSANQPQHF
CDR3 DNA: TGTGCCAGTAGTATAGATAGTGCGAATCAGCCCCAGCATTTT
D gene: -
V gene: TRBV19
J gene: TRBJ1-5
clone size: -